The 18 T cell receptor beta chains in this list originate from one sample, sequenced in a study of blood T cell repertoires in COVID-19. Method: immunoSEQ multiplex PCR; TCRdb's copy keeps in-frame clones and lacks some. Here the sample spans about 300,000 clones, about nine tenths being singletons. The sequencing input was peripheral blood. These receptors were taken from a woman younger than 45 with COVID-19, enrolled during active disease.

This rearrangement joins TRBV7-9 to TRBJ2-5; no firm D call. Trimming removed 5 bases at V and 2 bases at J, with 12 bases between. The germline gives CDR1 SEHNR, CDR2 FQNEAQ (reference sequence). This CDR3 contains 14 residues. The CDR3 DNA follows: TGTGCCAGCAGCCGAGAAGAATATCAAGAGACCCAGTACTTC. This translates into CASSREEYQETQYF.

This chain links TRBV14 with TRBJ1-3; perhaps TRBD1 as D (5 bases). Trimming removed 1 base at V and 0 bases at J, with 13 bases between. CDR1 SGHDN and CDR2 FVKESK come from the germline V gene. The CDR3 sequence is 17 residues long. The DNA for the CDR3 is TGTGCCAGCAGCCAAGCCTGGGGCCCTTTCTCTGGAAACACCATATATTTT. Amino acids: CASSQAWGPFSGNTIYF.

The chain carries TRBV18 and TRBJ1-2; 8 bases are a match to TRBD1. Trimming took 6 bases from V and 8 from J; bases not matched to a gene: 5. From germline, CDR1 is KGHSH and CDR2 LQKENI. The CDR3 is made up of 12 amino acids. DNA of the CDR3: TGTGCCAGCTCCACAAGACAGGGGGGCTACACCTTC. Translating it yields CASSTRQGGYTF.

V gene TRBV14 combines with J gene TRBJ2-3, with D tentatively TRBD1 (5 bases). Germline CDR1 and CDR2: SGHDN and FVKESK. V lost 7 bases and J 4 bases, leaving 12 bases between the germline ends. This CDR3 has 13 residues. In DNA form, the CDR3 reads TGTGCCAGCACAGGGTCAATCGCAGATACGCAGTATTTT. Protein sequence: CASTGSIADTQYF.

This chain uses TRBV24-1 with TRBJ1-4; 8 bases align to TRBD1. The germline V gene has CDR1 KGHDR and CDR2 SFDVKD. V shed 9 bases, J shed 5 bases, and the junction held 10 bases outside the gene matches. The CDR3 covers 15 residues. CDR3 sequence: CATQSGQGANEKLFF. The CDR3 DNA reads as TGTGCCACCCAGTCGGGCCAGGGGGCGAATGAAAAACTGTTTTTT.

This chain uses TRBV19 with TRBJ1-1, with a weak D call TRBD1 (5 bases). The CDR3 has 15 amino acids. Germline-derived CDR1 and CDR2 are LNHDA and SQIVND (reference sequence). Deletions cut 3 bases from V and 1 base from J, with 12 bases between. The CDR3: CASSMGRVSNTEAFF. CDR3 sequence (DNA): TGTGCCAGTAGTATGGGCAGGGTTTCGAACACTGAAGCTTTCTTT.

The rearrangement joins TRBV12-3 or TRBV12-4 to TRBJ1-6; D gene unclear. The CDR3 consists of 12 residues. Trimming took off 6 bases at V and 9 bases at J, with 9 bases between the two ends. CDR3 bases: TGTGCCAGCAGCCTGAACTCTTCACCCCTCCACTTT. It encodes CASSLNSSPLHF.

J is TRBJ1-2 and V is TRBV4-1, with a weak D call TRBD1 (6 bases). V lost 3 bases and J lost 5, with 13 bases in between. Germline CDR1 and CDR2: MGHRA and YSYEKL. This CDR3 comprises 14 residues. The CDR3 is CASSQVLQGYGYTF. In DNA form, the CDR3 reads TGCGCCAGCAGCCAGGTCTTACAGGGTTATGGCTACACCTTC.

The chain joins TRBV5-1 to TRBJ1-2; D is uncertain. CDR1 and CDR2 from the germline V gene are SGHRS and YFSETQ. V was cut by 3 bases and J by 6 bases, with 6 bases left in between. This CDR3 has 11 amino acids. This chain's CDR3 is CASSSGNGYTF. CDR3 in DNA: TGCGCCAGCAGCTCAGGCAATGGCTACACCTTC.

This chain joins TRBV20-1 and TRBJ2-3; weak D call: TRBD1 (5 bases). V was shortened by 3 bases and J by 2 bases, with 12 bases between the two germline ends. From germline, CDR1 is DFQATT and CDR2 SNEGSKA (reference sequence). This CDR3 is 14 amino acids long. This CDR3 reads CSASADSYTDTQYF. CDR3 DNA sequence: TGCAGTGCTAGTGCCGACAGTTACACAGATACGCAGTATTTT.

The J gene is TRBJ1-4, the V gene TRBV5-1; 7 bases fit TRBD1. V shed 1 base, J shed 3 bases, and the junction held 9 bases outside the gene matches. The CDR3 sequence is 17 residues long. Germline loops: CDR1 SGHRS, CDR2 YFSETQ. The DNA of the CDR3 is TGCGCCAGCAGCTTGCGTTCGGTGGGACAGTCTAATGAAAAACTGTTTTTT. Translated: CASSLRSVGQSNEKLFF.

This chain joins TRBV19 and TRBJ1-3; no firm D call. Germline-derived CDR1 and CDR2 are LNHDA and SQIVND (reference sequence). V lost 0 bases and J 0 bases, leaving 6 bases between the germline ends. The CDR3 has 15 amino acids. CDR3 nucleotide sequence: TGTGCCAGTAGTATAGAAGCCCGCTCTGGAAACACCATATATTTT. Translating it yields CASSIEARSGNTIYF.

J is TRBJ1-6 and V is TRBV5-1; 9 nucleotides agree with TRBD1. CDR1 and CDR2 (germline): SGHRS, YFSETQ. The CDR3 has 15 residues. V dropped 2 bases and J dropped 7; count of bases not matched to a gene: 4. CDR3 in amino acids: CASSFRDRENSPLHF. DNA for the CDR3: TGCGCCAGCAGCTTCCGGGACAGGGAGAATTCACCCCTCCACTTT.

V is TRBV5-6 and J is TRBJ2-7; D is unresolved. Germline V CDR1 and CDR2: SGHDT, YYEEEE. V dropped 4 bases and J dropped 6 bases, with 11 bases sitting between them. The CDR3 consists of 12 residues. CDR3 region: CASSLSPSEQYF. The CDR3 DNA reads TGTGCCAGCAGCCTGAGTCCCTCCGAGCAGTACTTC.

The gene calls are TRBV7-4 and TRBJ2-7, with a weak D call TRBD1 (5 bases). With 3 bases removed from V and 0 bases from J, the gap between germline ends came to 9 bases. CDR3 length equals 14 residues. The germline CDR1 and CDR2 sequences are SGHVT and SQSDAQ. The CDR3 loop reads CASSLAGPSYEQYF. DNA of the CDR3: TGTGCCAGCAGCTTGGCAGGGCCCTCCTACGAGCAGTACTTC.

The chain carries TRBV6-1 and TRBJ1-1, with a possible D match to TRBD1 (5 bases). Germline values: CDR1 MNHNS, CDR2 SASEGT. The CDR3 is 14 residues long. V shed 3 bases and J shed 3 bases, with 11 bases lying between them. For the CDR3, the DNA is TGTGCCAGCAGTGATTCCGGGGGTCACACTGAAGCTTTCTTT. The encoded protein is CASSDSGGHTEAFF.

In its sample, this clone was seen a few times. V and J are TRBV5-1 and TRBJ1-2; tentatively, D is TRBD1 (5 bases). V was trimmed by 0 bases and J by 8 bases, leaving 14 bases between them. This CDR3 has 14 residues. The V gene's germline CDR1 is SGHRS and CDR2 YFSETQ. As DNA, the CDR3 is TGCGCCAGCAGCTTGGCAGGGCCGGTGGTAGGCTACACCTTC. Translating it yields CASSLAGPVVGYTF.

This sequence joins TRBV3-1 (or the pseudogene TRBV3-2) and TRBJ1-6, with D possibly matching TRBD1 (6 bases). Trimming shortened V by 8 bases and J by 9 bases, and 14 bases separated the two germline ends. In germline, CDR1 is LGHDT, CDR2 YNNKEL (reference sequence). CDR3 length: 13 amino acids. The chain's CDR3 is CASSMGATSPLHF. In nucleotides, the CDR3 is TGTGCCAGCTCTATGGGGGCAACTTCACCCCTCCACTTT.